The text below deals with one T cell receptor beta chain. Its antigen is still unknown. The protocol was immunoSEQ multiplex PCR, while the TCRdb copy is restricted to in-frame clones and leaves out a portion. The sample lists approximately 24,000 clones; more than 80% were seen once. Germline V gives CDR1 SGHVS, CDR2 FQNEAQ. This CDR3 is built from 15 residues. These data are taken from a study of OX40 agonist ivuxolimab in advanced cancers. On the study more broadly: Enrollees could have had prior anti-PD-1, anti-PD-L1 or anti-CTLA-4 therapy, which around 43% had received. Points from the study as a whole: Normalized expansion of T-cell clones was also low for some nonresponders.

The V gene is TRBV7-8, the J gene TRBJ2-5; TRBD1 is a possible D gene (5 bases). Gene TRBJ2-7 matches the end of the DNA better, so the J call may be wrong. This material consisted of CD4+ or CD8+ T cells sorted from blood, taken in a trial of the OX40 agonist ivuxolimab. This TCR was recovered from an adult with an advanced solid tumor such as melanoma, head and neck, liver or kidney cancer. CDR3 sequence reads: CASSYRTVSSYEQYF. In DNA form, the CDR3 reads TGTGCCAGCAGCTACAGGACGGTGAGCTCCTACGAGCAGTACTTC.